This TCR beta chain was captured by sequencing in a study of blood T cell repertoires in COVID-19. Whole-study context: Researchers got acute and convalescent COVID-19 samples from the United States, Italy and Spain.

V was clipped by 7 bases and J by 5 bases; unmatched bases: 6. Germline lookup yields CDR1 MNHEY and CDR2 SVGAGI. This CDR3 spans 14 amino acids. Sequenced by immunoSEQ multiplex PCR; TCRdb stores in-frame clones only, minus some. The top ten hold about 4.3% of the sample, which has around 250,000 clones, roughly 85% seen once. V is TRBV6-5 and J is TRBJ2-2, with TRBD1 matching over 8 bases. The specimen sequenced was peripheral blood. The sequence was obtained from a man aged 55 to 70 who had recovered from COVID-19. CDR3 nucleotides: TGTGCCAGCACACAGGGGGGAACTACCGGGGAGCTGTTTTTT. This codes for CASTQGGTTGELFF.